This T cell receptor beta chain was sequenced for a study of T cell repertoires in cytomegalovirus infection. Study as a whole: An indication of both CMV infection and matching HLA type came from public TCR beta signatures.

MiXCR, run by TCRdb on the reads, gives a single entry per CDR3 protein. The sample holds some 180,000 distinct CDR3 sequences; about 18% are singletons and the top ten take 20% to 25%. The study, taken as a whole, reports: HLA-C-restricted, CMV-specific TCR beta clonotypes were dominant ex vivo. Frequencies of public TCR beta families were cumulated, and this identified carriers of CMV plus the relevant HLA.

As to this clonotype: Its target is not known.

The CDR3 has 13 amino acids. CDR1 is SGHTA and CDR2 is FQGNSA in the germline V gene. V lost 2 bases and J lost 6, with 9 bases in between. The sequencing sample was made of CD8+ T cells from PBMCs. The genes are TRBV7-2 and TRBJ2-3; no firm D call. The TCR sequence derives from a human donor in good health (CMV status not recorded). Some clones in this sample may be carry-over from other donors' samples. CDR3 region: CASSLSLRDTQYF. DNA for the CDR3: TGTGCCAGCAGCTTATCTCTACGCGATACGCAGTATTTT.